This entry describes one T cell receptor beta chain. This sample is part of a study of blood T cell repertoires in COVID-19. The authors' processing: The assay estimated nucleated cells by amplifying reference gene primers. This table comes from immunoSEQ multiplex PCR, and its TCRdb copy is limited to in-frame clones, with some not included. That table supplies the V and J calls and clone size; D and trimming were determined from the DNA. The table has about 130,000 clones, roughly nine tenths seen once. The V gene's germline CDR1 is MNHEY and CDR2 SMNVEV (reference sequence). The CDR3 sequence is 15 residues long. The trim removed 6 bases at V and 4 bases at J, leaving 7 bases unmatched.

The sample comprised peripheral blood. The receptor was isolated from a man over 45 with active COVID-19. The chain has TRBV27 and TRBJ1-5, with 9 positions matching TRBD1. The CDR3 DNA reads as TGTGCCAGCAGATCTACCGGGACAGGGAATCAGCCCCAGCATTTT. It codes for CASRSTGTGNQPQHF.